This TCR beta chain was recovered during a study of blood T cell repertoires in COVID-19. The table lists this clone with a count of one. Sequenced by immunoSEQ multiplex PCR; TCRdb stores in-frame clones only, minus some. The table lists roughly 180,000 clones, 76% of them singletons. The CDR3 spans 14 residues. V was pared by 8 bases and J by 0 bases, with 11 bases between. Per germline, CDR1 LGHNA and CDR2 YNFKEQ. The genes are TRBV4-2 and TRBJ2-1; D gene unclear. The TCR sequence derives from a woman between 50 and 59 years old with active or convalescent COVID-19. Sequenced: peripheral blood. The CDR3 protein is CASGSESSYNEQFF. CDR3 DNA: TGTGCCAGCGGAAGCGAGAGCTCCTACAATGAGCAGTTCTTC.